These 19 T cell receptor beta chains came from one sample sequenced in a study of CD8 T cells in Susac syndrome (dated by TCRdb to the late 2010s). The library was prepared using the immunoSEQ multiplex PCR assay. RNA was extracted using the RNeasy kit, and roughly 0.5 to 1 ug of the RNA was reverse transcribed with random hexamers. In-frame beta chains were kept once TCRdb had trimmed the public reads at Q25 with fastp and called clones with MiXCR. Each CDR3 protein appears once, grouped with its most common genes and DNA. For this sample there are some 100,000 distinct CDR3 sequences; 85% to 95% appear just once. About 0.12% of the sample belongs to the ten largest clones. Sequencing was carried out using CD8+ T cells from PBMCs. These receptors were taken from a human donor in good health.

This chain joins TRBV29-1 and TRBJ1-5; tentatively, D is TRBD1 (5 bases). CDR1 SQVTM and CDR2 ANQGSEA come from the germline V gene. The CDR3 is made up of 14 amino acids. V lost 6 bases, J lost 5 bases, and 17 bases lay in between. CDR3 residues: CSVSWQGRDQPQHF. CDR3 nucleotides: TGCAGCGTGAGTTGGCAGGGAAGAGATCAGCCCCAGCATTTT.

The chain couples TRBV19 to TRBJ2-1; D gene unclear. The V end lost 0 bases, the J end lost 4 bases, and 1 base lay between the germline ends. Germline V lookup: CDR1 LNHDA, CDR2 SQIVND (reference sequence). The CDR3 is 12 amino acids. The DNA for the CDR3 is TGTGCCAGTAGTATAGAGTACAATGAGCAGTTCTTC. Translating gives CASSIEYNEQFF.

This chain connects TRBV5-1 to TRBJ2-7; weak D call: TRBD1 (6 bases). CDR1 SGHRS and CDR2 YFSETQ come from the germline V gene. The germline V and J ends were trimmed by 4 bases and 4 bases, with 12 bases remaining between them. This CDR3 contains 13 residues. CDR3 sequence: CASSPQGMYEQYF. The CDR3 nucleotides are TGCGCCAGCAGCCCACAGGGAATGTACGAGCAGTACTTC.

This clonotype has just one count. V usage is TRBV7-6 and J usage is TRBJ1-6; D gene uncertain. V lost 6 bases and J lost 9, with 15 bases in between. Germline values: CDR1 SGHVS, CDR2 FNYEAQ. The CDR3 consists of 14 residues. The CDR3 region is CASSLGGPISPLHF. The CDR3 DNA sequence: TGTGCCAGCAGTCTAGGAGGACCGATTTCACCCCTCCACTTT.

This clonotype was counted a few times. DNA of the CDR3: TGTGCCAGCAGTTACCGGCAAGAGACCCAGTACTTC. It is translated as CASSYRQETQYF. This chain uses TRBV6-2 or TRBV6-3 with TRBJ2-5; D gene unclear. This CDR3 spans 12 amino acids. V was cut by 2 bases and J by 2 bases, with 3 bases left in between. Per the germline V gene, CDR1 is MNHEY and CDR2 is SVGEGT.

V is TRBV29-1 and J is TRBJ1-1; D is possibly TRBD1 (6 bases). V was shortened by 6 bases and J by 1 base, with 9 bases between the two germline ends. The CDR3 consists of 12 residues. Germline CDR1 and CDR2: SQVTM and ANQGSEA. The CDR3 here is CSVKQGNTEAFF. CDR3 nucleotide sequence: TGCAGCGTCAAACAGGGGAACACTGAAGCTTTCTTT.

V usage is TRBV2 and J usage is TRBJ1-2; D remains ambiguous. Germline CDR1 SNHLY, CDR2 FYNNEI. This CDR3 has 13 residues. V lost 6 bases to trimming and J lost 1 base, with 9 bases between them. The CDR3 here is CASSQTLNYGYTF. The CDR3 DNA is TGTGCCAGCAGCCAAACACTTAACTATGGCTACACCTTC.

V is TRBV20-1 and J is TRBJ2-7; TRBD2 aligns across 7 bases. The CDR3 sequence is 13 residues long. Germline V gene lookup returns CDR1 DFQATT and CDR2 SNEGSKA (reference sequence). V shed 6 bases and J 1 base; nucleotides not matched to a gene: 6. The CDR3 DNA sequence: TGCAGTGCGCCACGGGAGGTATCCTACGAGCAGTACTTC. This translates into CSAPREVSYEQYF.

The chain joins TRBV5-1 to TRBJ2-7; a possible D gene is TRBD1 (6 bases). CDR1 and CDR2 (germline): SGHRS, YFSETQ. The CDR3 runs to 16 residues. V lost 0 bases to trimming and J lost 5 bases, with 18 bases between them. CDR3 region: CASSLGGQGSSDEQYF. The CDR3 bases are TGCGCCAGCAGCTTGGGTGGCCAGGGGAGTAGCGACGAGCAGTACTTC.

The chain has TRBV10-3 and TRBJ2-3, with D perhaps matching TRBD2 (5 bases). This CDR3 is 14 amino acids long. Trimming took 2 bases from V and 2 from J, leaving 8 bases between them. Germline CDR1 reads ENHRY; CDR2 reads SYGVKD. Here the CDR3 DNA reads TGTGCCATCAGTGAGGGAGGTCCCACAGATACGCAGTATTTT. Translation: CAISEGGPTDTQYF.

The chain combines TRBV7-8 with TRBJ1-6, with 11 positions matching TRBD1. CDR1 is SGHVS, CDR2 FQNEAQ, per germline. The CDR3 has 21 amino acids. Losses at the gene ends were 2 bases for V and 0 bases for J; bases not matched to a gene: 12. The CDR3 region has the DNA TGTGCCAGCAGCTTATCCGATGGGACAGGGGGACTAAGCTCCTATAATTCACCCCTCCACTTT. This encodes CASSLSDGTGGLSSYNSPLHF.

The chain combines TRBV12-5 with TRBJ2-2, with 12 bases that match TRBD2. After removal of 2 bases from V and 0 bases from J, the junction contained 16 bases not matched to a gene. CDR1 and CDR2 from the germline V gene are LGHNT and FRNRAP. The CDR3 is 22 residues long. The CDR3 reads CASGLRVYTGTSGLANTGELFF. CDR3 sequence (DNA): TGTGCTAGTGGTTTGCGAGTATATACCGGGACTAGCGGGCTCGCGAACACCGGGGAGCTGTTTTTT.

The chain couples TRBV5-1 to TRBJ2-7; 11 bases are shared with TRBD2. V lost 2 bases, J lost 4 bases, and 2 bases stayed unmatched. Germline CDR1 SGHRS, CDR2 YFSETQ. The CDR3 totals 14 residues. This CDR3 is CASSFRLAGYEQYF. CDR3 nucleotide sequence: TGCGCCAGCAGCTTTCGACTAGCGGGATACGAGCAGTACTTC.

The CDR3 reads CASSSTEPRSYNEQFF. In nucleotides, the CDR3 is TGTGCCAGCAGCTCCACGGAACCCCGCTCCTACAATGAGCAGTTCTTC. V gene TRBV7-6 combines with J gene TRBJ2-1; D not certain. The CDR3 loop spans 16 amino acids. Germline CDR1 is SGHVS and CDR2 is FNYEAQ. V gave up 4 bases and J gave up 0 bases, with 13 bases separating them.

The rearrangement joins TRBV7-2 to TRBJ1-1, with D uncertain. The V gene's germline CDR1 is SGHTA and CDR2 FQGNSA. There are 14 residues in the CDR3. The V end lost 4 bases, the J end lost 0 bases, and 9 bases lay between the germline ends. The CDR3 loop is CASSSMRMNTEAFF. CDR3 nucleotides: TGTGCCAGCAGCTCCATGAGGATGAACACTGAAGCTTTCTTT.

This clonotype appeared once. The V and J genes are TRBV12-3 or TRBV12-4 and TRBJ2-3; 7 nucleotides match TRBD2. V shed 8 bases, J shed 6 bases, and the junction held 14 bases outside the gene matches. The CDR3 has 15 residues. CDR3: CASLGGGSMVDTQYF. In nucleotides, the CDR3 is TGTGCCAGCCTGGGCGGCGGGAGTATGGTGGATACGCAGTATTTT.

The gene calls are TRBV7-2 and TRBJ1-4, with 10 bases aligning to TRBD1. The CDR3 runs to 19 residues. Germline CDR1 SGHTA, CDR2 FQGNSA. V lost 6 bases to trimming and J lost 7 bases; unmatched junction nucleotides: 20. CDR3 region: CASRLTRDRGIEGGEKLFF. CDR3 nucleotides: TGTGCCAGCAGACTAACCCGGGACAGGGGAATAGAAGGAGGTGAAAAACTGTTTTTT.

This chain connects TRBV10-3 to TRBJ1-2, with 8 bases lining up with TRBD1. The germline gives CDR1 ENHRY, CDR2 SYGVKD. The junction had 5 bases not matched to a gene; V was cut back by 3 bases and J by 2 bases. This CDR3 contains 15 residues. The CDR3 coding sequence is TGTGCCATCAGTGACGGACAGGGATCGAACTATGGCTACACCTTC. Translated, it gives CAISDGQGSNYGYTF.

This clonotype was observed once. The CDR3 nucleotides are TGTGCCAGCAGCTTGGAGCAGGGGGTACACATTCAGTACTTC. This codes for CASSLEQGVHIQYF. The chain carries TRBV5-4 and TRBJ2-4; 7 nucleotides align to TRBD1. CDR1 is SGHNT, CDR2 YYREEE, per germline (reference sequence). CDR3 length equals 14 residues. The J segment lost 8 bases and the V segment lost 0 bases, leaving 5 bases of the junction unmatched. The complete variable domain, with remaining parts taken from reference TRBV5-4 and TRBJ2-4, reads ETGVTQSPTHLIKTRGQQVTLRCSSQSGHNTVSWYQQALGQGPQFIFQYYREEENGRGNFPPRFSGLQFPNYSSELNVNALELDDSALYLCASSLEQGVHIQYFGAGTRLSVL.